This entry lists 23 T cell receptor beta chains sequenced from one sample in a study of technical replicates of blood from a handful of donors. Repertoires were generated with immunoSEQ multiplex PCR, while TCRdb's copy carries only in-frame clones and drops some. Among approximately 79,000 clones, around 97% were seen once, and the ten largest hold 0.18%. Source material: T cells isolated from PBMCs. These receptors originate from a human donor in good health.

This sequence joins TRBV5-1 and TRBJ1-2; TRBD1 matches at 8 bases. This CDR3 has 15 residues. Germline V CDR1 and CDR2: SGHRS, YFSETQ. Losses at the gene ends were 1 base for V and 6 bases for J; bases not matched to a gene: 8. The CDR3 is CASSLQPGGKDGYTF. DNA of the CDR3: TGCGCCAGCAGCTTGCAACCAGGGGGCAAGGATGGCTACACCTTC.

This chain links TRBV7-9 with TRBJ2-2, with D hard to call. Germline V CDR1 and CDR2: SEHNR, FQNEAQ (reference sequence). This CDR3 region has 13 residues. V lost 4 bases, J lost 6 bases, and 9 bases lay in between. For the CDR3, the DNA is TGTGCCAGCAGCTCGGTCGTGCCCGGGGAGCTGTTTTTT. Protein sequence: CASSSVVPGELFF. Combining the CDR3 with reference TRBV7-9 and TRBJ2-2 gives the whole variable domain DTGVSQNPRHKITKRGQNVTFRCDPISEHNRLYWYRQTLGQGPEFLTYFQNEAQLEKSRLLSDRFSAERPKGSFSTLEIQRTEQGDSAMYLCASSSVVPGELFFGEGSRLTVL.

V is TRBV5-1 and J is TRBJ2-7; 9 positions agree with TRBD2. V gave up 4 bases and J gave up 1 base; unmatched junction bases: 9. Germline CDR1 reads SGHRS; CDR2 reads YFSETQ. The CDR3 totals 16 residues. CDR3 loop: CASSQGPSGVSYEQYF. CDR3 DNA sequence: TGCGCCAGCAGCCAGGGTCCTAGCGGGGTTTCCTACGAGCAGTACTTC.

This clone was seen a single time. The gene calls are TRBV28 and TRBJ1-5; the match to TRBD1 covers 11 bases. Germline V gene sequence: CDR1 MDHEN, CDR2 SYDVKM. CDR3 length: 17 residues. The V and J ends lost 6 bases and 2 bases, in that order; junction bases with no gene match: 9. Here the CDR3 reads CASSSPDRGLGNQPQHF. The CDR3 DNA reads as TGTGCCAGCAGCTCCCCGGACAGGGGGCTGGGCAATCAGCCCCAGCATTTT.

The rearrangement joins TRBV11-3 to TRBJ2-5; 7 bases align to TRBD2. This CDR3 spans 14 amino acids. Trimming took 2 bases from V and 5 from J; bases not matched to a gene: 5. Germline V gives CDR1 SGHNT, CDR2 YENEEA. Written as DNA, the CDR3 is TGTGCCAGCAGCTTACTACCACTAGCGGAGACCCAGTACTTC. It codes for CASSLLPLAETQYF.

The chain's CDR3 is CSVGNRDQPQHF. DNA of the CDR3: TGCAGCGTTGGAAACAGGGATCAGCCCCAGCATTTT. The chain links TRBV29-1 to TRBJ1-5; D perhaps matches TRBD1 (6 bases). V lost 4 bases and J 5 bases, leaving 9 bases between the germline ends. The CDR3 covers 12 residues. CDR1 is SQVTM and CDR2 is ANQGSEA in the germline V gene.

For the CDR3, the DNA is TGTGCCAGCAGCCAGGGCTTTGGCGTCTATGGCTACACCTTC. As protein: CASSQGFGVYGYTF. The chain couples TRBV4-2 to TRBJ1-2; unclear D gene. Deletions cut 3 bases from V and 4 bases from J, with 12 bases between. Germline CDR1 reads LGHNA; CDR2 reads YNFKEQ. CDR3 length equals 14 residues.

The chain couples TRBV28 to TRBJ2-1; D is unclear. The CDR3 runs 14 residues. Germline V gene data show CDR1 as MDHEN and CDR2 as SYDVKM. Trimming stripped 5 bases from V and 7 bases from J, with 15 bases between. The CDR3 spells CASSPFPIANEQFF. CDR3 DNA: TGTGCCAGCAGTCCCTTCCCCATAGCTAATGAGCAGTTCTTC.

The chain joins TRBV7-2 to TRBJ2-2; possibly TRBD2 for D (5 bases). V lost 5 bases to trimming and J lost 5 bases, with 9 bases between them. This CDR3 spans 13 amino acids. Germline CDR1 and CDR2: SGHTA and FQGNSA. CDR3 DNA sequence: TGTGCCAGCAGCATCGGGGTAACCGGGGAGCTGTTTTTT. Its translation is CASSIGVTGELFF.

This sequence joins TRBV6-5 and TRBJ2-7; tentative D call: TRBD1 (6 bases). Trimming left V 8 bases short and J 6 bases short, with 14 bases between. CDR3 length: 12 amino acids. Germline CDR1 reads MNHEY; CDR2 reads SVGAGI. Here the CDR3 reads CASYEGGCEQYF. The DNA of the CDR3 is TGTGCCAGCTATGAAGGGGGATGCGAGCAGTACTTC.

This sequence joins TRBV6-1 and TRBJ1-5; TRBD1 matches at 7 bases. V was clipped by 3 bases and J by 12 bases; unmatched bases: 2. This CDR3 region has 11 residues. CDR1 is MNHNS and CDR2 is SASEGT in the germline V gene. In DNA form, the CDR3 reads TGTGCCAGCAGTGAGGGGACAGTCCAGCATTTT. Its translation: CASSEGTVQHF.

The chain joins TRBV5-1 to TRBJ2-5, with TRBD1 matching 10 bases. In germline, CDR1 is SGHRS, CDR2 YFSETQ. Germline trimming cut 5 bases from V and 3 bases from J; bases unmatched to any gene: 4. The CDR3 runs to 14 residues. In DNA form, the CDR3 reads TGCGCCAGCAGGACAGGGGGCGCGAAAGAGACCCAGTACTTC. Translating gives CASRTGGAKETQYF.

The CDR3: CASSFQGFTQYF. In nucleotides, the CDR3 is TGTGCCAGCAGTTTCCAGGGGTTTACGCAGTATTTT. This sequence joins TRBV6-5 and TRBJ2-3; D possibly corresponds to TRBD1 (6 bases). CDR1 is MNHEY, CDR2 SVGAGI, per germline. The CDR3 has 12 residues. Deletions cut 4 bases from V and 8 bases from J, with 10 bases between.

The chain combines TRBV28 with TRBJ2-1, with 8 bases matching TRBD2. The CDR3 has 14 amino acids. Trimming cost V 2 bases and J 5 bases; bases outside gene matches: 2. Germline V gene sequence: CDR1 MDHEN, CDR2 SYDVKM. The CDR3 region is CASSLTSGNNEQFF. The CDR3 nucleotides are TGTGCCAGCAGTTTAACTAGCGGTAACAATGAGCAGTTCTTC.

This chain connects TRBV9 to TRBJ1-6, with D perhaps matching TRBD1 (6 bases). The CDR3 is 15 residues long. The V end was cut by 4 bases, the J end by 4 bases, with 12 bases between. CDR1 is SGDLS and CDR2 is YYNGEE in the germline V gene. The CDR3 DNA reads as TGTGCCAGCAGCTTAGATGGACAGTATAATTCACCCCTCCACTTT. Protein sequence: CASSLDGQYNSPLHF.

There are a few counts of this clone. The V call is TRBV4-1, the J call TRBJ1-1; D perhaps matches TRBD1 (5 bases). CDR1 and CDR2 from the germline V gene are MGHRA and YSYEKL. The CDR3 is 11 residues long. Trimming took 5 bases from V and 6 from J, leaving 7 bases between them. The CDR3 sequence is CASSGRAEAFF. DNA for the CDR3: TGCGCCAGCAGCGGCAGGGCTGAAGCTTTCTTT.

The V gene is TRBV15, the J gene TRBJ1-1; D remains ambiguous. The CDR3 consists of 14 residues. The V gene's germline CDR1 is LNHNV and CDR2 YYDKDF (reference sequence). V gave up 5 bases and J gave up 5 bases, with 15 bases separating them. CDR3 sequence reads: CATSLRTDLTEAFF. The DNA of the CDR3 is TGTGCCACCAGCCTGAGGACTGATTTGACTGAAGCTTTCTTT.

The chain is built from TRBV5-1 and TRBJ2-7; 7 bases line up with TRBD1. This CDR3 spans 13 amino acids. Germline loops: CDR1 SGHRS, CDR2 YFSETQ. The junction had 4 bases not matched to a gene; V was cut back by 5 bases and J by 2 bases. CDR3 nucleotide sequence: TGCGCCAGCAGGGGGACAGTCGCCTACGAGCAGTACTTC. The encoded protein is CASRGTVAYEQYF.

CDR3 bases: TGTGCCAGCAGCCGGGACAGAGGAACTAATGAAAAACTGTTTTTT. The encoded protein is CASSRDRGTNEKLFF. The V and J genes are TRBV25-1 and TRBJ1-4; 7 nucleotides agree with TRBD1. The CDR3 length is 15 residues. Germline CDR1 is MGHDK and CDR2 is SYGVNS. V trimming: 6 bases; J trimming: 1 base; junction bases outside the gene matches: 5. The variable domain in full, with the rest retrieved from reference TRBV25-1 and TRBJ1-4, is EADIYQTPRYLVIGTGKKITLECSQTMGHDKMYWYQQDPGMELHLIHYSYGVNSTEKGDLSSESTVSRIRTEHFPLTLESARPSHTSQYLCASSRDRGTNEKLFFGSGTQLSVL.

This clone showed up just once. J is TRBJ2-7 and V is TRBV9; 7 bases are shared with TRBD2. Unmatched junction bases numbered 4, after V lost 1 base and J lost 0 bases. CDR1 and CDR2 (germline): SGDLS, YYNGEE. This CDR3 is 15 amino acids long. CDR3: CASSVSSGDSYEQYF. CDR3 sequence (DNA): TGTGCCAGCAGCGTATCTAGCGGCGACTCCTACGAGCAGTACTTC.

The V call is TRBV20-1, the J call TRBJ1-1; no definite D call. Between the trimmed V and J ends, which lost 3 bases and 3 bases, there was a span of 5 bases. Germline V lookup: CDR1 DFQATT, CDR2 SNEGSKA (reference sequence). The CDR3 has 11 residues. This CDR3 is CSARRDTEAFF. Here the CDR3 DNA reads TGCAGTGCTAGGAGGGACACTGAAGCTTTCTTT.

The chain's CDR3 is CASSQRQTNTGELFF. Written as DNA, the CDR3 is TGTGCCAGCAGCCAGCGCCAAACGAACACCGGGGAGCTGTTTTTT. The chain combines TRBV5-4 with TRBJ2-2; D gene ambiguous. The ends were cut back, 4 bases at V and 0 bases at J, with 10 bases in the middle. Germline assignment: CDR1 SGHNT and CDR2 YYREEE (reference sequence). This CDR3 has 15 residues.

The chain uses TRBV5-1 and TRBJ2-6; 9 bases fit TRBD1. V was pared by 2 bases and J by 10 bases, with 1 base of the junction left unmatched. CDR1 and CDR2 (germline): SGHRS, YFSETQ. CDR3 length: 13 residues. This CDR3 is CASSFGTGNVLTF. CDR3 nucleotide sequence: TGCGCCAGCAGCTTTGGGACAGGGAACGTCCTGACTTTC.